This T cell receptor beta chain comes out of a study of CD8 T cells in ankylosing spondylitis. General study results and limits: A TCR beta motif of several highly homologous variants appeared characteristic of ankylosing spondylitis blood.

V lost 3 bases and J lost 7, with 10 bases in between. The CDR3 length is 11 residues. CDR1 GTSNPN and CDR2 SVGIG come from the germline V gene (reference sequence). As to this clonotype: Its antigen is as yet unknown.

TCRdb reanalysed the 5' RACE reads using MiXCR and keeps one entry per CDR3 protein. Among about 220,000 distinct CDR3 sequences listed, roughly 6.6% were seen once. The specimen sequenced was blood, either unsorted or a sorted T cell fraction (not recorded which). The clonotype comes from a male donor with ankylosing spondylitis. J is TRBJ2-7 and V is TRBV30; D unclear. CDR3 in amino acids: CAWSNIWEQYF. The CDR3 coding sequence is TGTGCCTGGAGCAACATATGGGAGCAGTACTTC.